This T cell receptor (beta chain) was profiled in a study of cytomegalovirus exposure and HLA in healthy donors. Overall study results and limits: Reportedly, a later analysis found an Asian-associated ancestry cluster had fewer N-insertions than the roughly 670-donor mean.

This clone showed up just once. Its antigen is unidentified. Looked up from germline, CDR1 is SEHNR and CDR2 is FQNEAQ (reference sequence). V was cut by 1 base and J by 5 bases, with 8 bases left in between. This CDR3 has 13 residues. The primer mix had 60 Vbeta and 13 Jbeta primers. Authors' methods: Unique TCR beta chains numbered 80 million to 95 million in a later analysis, with roughly 10 million shared. TCRdb's copy holds only in-frame clones and misses some; the assay was immunoSEQ multiplex PCR. V and J calls and clone size follow that table, whereas D and trimming were derived from the DNA. The profile covers 110,000 to 150,000 clones, with roughly 82% appearing a single time and nearly 3.5% taken by the ten largest.

The gene calls are TRBV7-9 and TRBJ1-1; D is ambiguous. The sequenced sample was PBMCs. The source of this sequence is a male donor in good health and CMV-seronegative. The CDR3 sequence is CASSLVEGTEAFF. In DNA, the CDR3 is TGTGCCAGCAGCTTAGTGGAGGGAACTGAAGCTTTCTTT.